This T cell receptor (beta chain) was observed in a study of blood T cell repertoires in COVID-19. This clone showed up just once. The CDR3 runs 13 residues. V trimming: 0 bases; J trimming: 7 bases; junction bases outside the gene matches: 4. Per germline, CDR1 SGDLS and CDR2 YYNGEE. Assay: immunoSEQ multiplex PCR; the TCRdb copy retains only in-frame clones and omits some. The table has around 240,000 clones, 70% to 90% seen once. Material for sequencing was PBMCs or T cells enriched from blood (not recorded which). The sequence came from a woman in her forties or fifties who had recovered from COVID-19. This chain links TRBV9 with TRBJ2-7; 7 bases are shared with TRBD2. CDR3 DNA sequence: TGTGCCAGCAGCGTAGACCAGGGAGGGGAGCAGTACTTC. Protein sequence: CASSVDQGGEQYF.